The present entry profiles one T cell receptor beta chain with its context. Its antigen is unknown. No much larger clone exists at a distance of one base, and base qualities are not known. The pancreatic ductal adenocarcinoma patients who were selected had gone through surgery without receiving any neoadjuvant therapy. Peripheral blood was collected in heparin tubes, and PBMCs were isolated by histopaque density gradient and cryopreserved in around 10% DMSO. The DNeasy Blood and Tissue Kit, with Proteinase K and RNase treatment, was used to extract genomic DNA from more than five PBMC specimens and fewer than ten flash-frozen tumor specimens. This record comes from a study of T cells in pancreatic ductal adenocarcinoma (dated by TCRdb to 2017 to 2019). The study in broad terms: Seeking insight into the adaptive T-cell response that arises naturally, the researchers examined how many CD8+ T cells infiltrated tumors of resected pancreatic ductal adenocarcinoma, where they sat, and what features they had, alongside the same properties of suppressive cells.

From its cysteine to its phenylalanine, the CDR3 spans 13 amino acids. Kept here is only the CDR3 DNA, which spans 39 bases and is read in frame from base 1. V was cut back by 4 bases and J by 6 bases, leaving a gap of 12 bases between them. CDR1 and CDR2, per the germline V gene (reference sequence), are GTSNPN and SVGIG. The investigation overall reported the following: There was no significant difference in T-cell clonality between tumor and blood, where mean clonality was roughly 0.11 for tumors and 0.07 to 0.075 for blood. Because most pancreatic cancer patients present with inoperable disease, the resected cohort was biased toward the minority with early-stage disease. Comparisons of clonality between tumor and blood may be biased toward lower diversity because tumors are enriched in CD45RO+ effector T cells rather than naive T cells. More total productive templates and 7 to 8-fold more unique clonotypes were found in blood samples than in tumor samples.

The immunoSEQ hsTCRB kit was used to amplify TCR beta CDR3 regions from genomic DNA. High-throughput TRB CDR3 sequencing was performed on an Illumina HiSeq system. In the original analysis: The immunoSEQ software was used to analyze sequencing reads, and nonproductive sequences containing premature stops or frame-shifts were removed. Repertoire clonality was computed as one minus Shannon entropy normalized by log2 of the number of unique productive sequences. This immuneACCESS table, as held by TCRdb, lists in-frame sequences with V and J called but not all clones. Of the missing ones, under half trace to an unresolved V gene in checked studies; the others have no known cause. V and J calls plus clone size are reproduced from that table; the DNA served to infer D and trimming. The sample records 97,000 or so clones, roughly 96% of which are singletons. The ten most abundant clones make up 3.1% of the sample.

The sequence derives from a human donor with pancreatic ductal adenocarcinoma. This sequence uses TRBV30 and TRBJ2-2; too little of a D gene remains to name it. Sequencing was done on a sample of PBMCs. In nucleotide form, the sequence is TGTGCCTGGACTAATAGCTACCCCGGGGAGCTGTTTTTT. This is translated as CAWTNSYPGELFF.